This T cell receptor (beta chain) was sequenced for a study of shared clonotypes between healthy human individuals. For this clone: Its antigen is undetermined.

The V gene lost 2 bases and the J gene lost 3 bases, with 8 bases spanning the gap. The CDR3 length is 14 residues. The germline CDR1 and CDR2 sequences are MDHEN and SYDVKM. Study findings and constraints: Roughly 4.6% of naive CD4 clonotypes were common to several donors.

DNA at 150 to 250 ng, tens of thousands of T cell genomes, went into sorted-subset replicate PCRs. TCRdb's table, derived via immunoSEQ multiplex PCR, lists solely in-frame clones and lacks some. The sample yields approximately 2.5 million clones, under 95% seen once. Sequences were obtained from naive CD4+ T cells from PBMCs. Subset reported: CD45RA+ positively selected. This sequence originates from a man younger than 35 in good health. Some clones in this sample may be carry-over from other donors' samples. The rearrangement uses TRBV28 and TRBJ1-5, with D hard to call. DNA of the CDR3: TGTGCCAGCAGTTTAGGGATAATCAATCAGCCCCAGCATTTT. It encodes CASSLGIINQPQHF.